The 26 T cell receptor beta chains presented below share a single source sample, sequenced in a study of T cells in Graves' hyperthyroidism and ophthalmopathy. Amplification yielded TCR beta CDR3 regions, with RNA transcripts as the source. Primed by the HTBI set, a first-round RT-PCR was run on the TCR CDR3. One entry per CDR3 protein, called by TCRdb with MiXCR from the multiplex PCR reads. The table records about 360,000 distinct CDR3 sequences, approximately 13% of them present only once. Sequences were obtained from blood. The source is a woman younger than 30 with Graves' hyperthyroidism.

This clonotype was recorded many times. The junction shows a germline mismatch at one end, possibly a read error. The chain joins TRBV7-3 to TRBJ2-1; D ambiguous. There are 15 residues in the CDR3. CDR1 is SGHTA and CDR2 is FQGTGA in the germline V gene. The CDR3 region is CASSPRVGSDNEQFF. Here the CDR3 DNA reads TGTGCCAGCAGCCCCCGGGTCGGCTCCGACAATGAGCAGTTCTTC.

This clonotype was seen only a few times. A much more abundant neighbour one base away suggests this may be a read error. No conserved phenylalanine or tryptophan is present at the end of the CDR3, so a read error is the likely explanation. The CDR3 region is CASRSGHNTEAFS. CDR3 DNA sequence: TGTGCCAGCAGATCCGGACATAACACTGAAGCTTTCTCT. V gene TRBV7-8 combines with J gene TRBJ1-1, with D possibly TRBD1 on 5 matching bases. Germline V gene lookup returns CDR1 SGHVS and CDR2 FQNEAQ. The CDR3 length is 13 residues. The V end was cut by 6 bases, the J end by 2 bases, with 10 bases between.

The chain uses TRBV4-3 and TRBJ2-1; 7 positions match TRBD2. The CDR3 is 17 amino acids. V lost 0 bases to trimming and J lost 0 bases; unmatched junction nucleotides: 5. Per germline, CDR1 LGHNA and CDR2 YSLEER. The CDR3 nucleotides read TGCGCCAGCAGCCAAGATATGGGCGGGAGCTCCTACAATGAGCAGTTCTTC. Encoded protein: CASSQDMGGSSYNEQFF.

In this sample, this clonotype turned up many times. This chain uses TRBV2 with TRBJ1-1; 12 bases fit TRBD1. Per the germline V gene, CDR1 is SNHLY and CDR2 is FYNNEI. The CDR3 consists of 14 residues. V shed 6 bases and J 7 bases; nucleotides not matched to a gene: 6. CDR3 protein: CASSLGQGANEAFF. Here the CDR3 DNA reads TGTGCCAGCAGCCTGGGACAGGGGGCAAATGAAGCTTTCTTT.

This clonotype has at least ten counts. The V and J genes are TRBV27 and TRBJ1-2, with no clear D. V lost 5 bases and J 5 bases, leaving 6 bases between the germline ends. The CDR3 sequence is 11 residues long. The germline V gene has CDR1 MNHEY and CDR2 SMNVEV (reference sequence). The CDR3 DNA follows: TGTGCCAGCAGTGACTTTTATGGCTACACCTTC. This gives the protein CASSDFYGYTF.

The rearrangement links TRBV24-1 to TRBJ2-1; unclear D gene. The germline V gene encodes CDR1 KGHDR and CDR2 SFDVKD. CDR3 length equals 11 residues. The V and J ends lost 4 bases and 8 bases respectively, with 5 bases between them. This chain's CDR3 is CATSEWDEQFF. The CDR3 bases are TGTGCCACCAGTGAGTGGGATGAGCAGTTCTTC.

This clonotype was observed many times. This chain joins TRBV7-8 and TRBJ1-2; D may be TRBD1 (6 bases). The V gene's germline CDR1 is SGHVS and CDR2 FQNEAQ. The CDR3 has 15 amino acids. Trimming cost V 5 bases and J 0 bases, with 13 bases left between them. Here the CDR3 reads CASSPRTVSNYGYTF. CDR3 nucleotides: TGTGCCAGCAGCCCTCGGACAGTCTCTAACTATGGCTACACCTTC.

This clonotype was picked up a small number of times. The rearrangement links TRBV6-1 to TRBJ2-7; D call uncertain. Germline V CDR1 and CDR2: MNHNS, SASEGT. Trimming took off 6 bases at V and 7 bases at J, with 10 bases between the two ends. This CDR3 has 11 amino acids. The CDR3 sequence: CASSQTREQYF. The CDR3 bases are TGTGCCAGCAGCCAAACGCGGGAGCAGTACTTC.

This clonotype was counted at least ten times. The V and J genes are TRBV28 and TRBJ2-3, with D possibly matching TRBD2 (5 bases). CDR3 size: 15 residues. Looked up from germline, CDR1 is MDHEN and CDR2 is SYDVKM. V shed 3 bases and J shed 0 bases, with 10 bases lying between them. The CDR3 protein is CASSFGSASTDTQYF. The CDR3 DNA follows: TGTGCCAGCAGTTTCGGTAGCGCCAGCACAGATACGCAGTATTTT.

In this sample, this clonotype turned up many times. CDR3 residues: CASSLTRDIVNTGELFF. CDR3 coding DNA: TGTGCCAGCAGCCTGACTCGGGACATTGTAAACACCGGGGAGCTGTTTTTT. The rearrangement joins TRBV7-2 to TRBJ2-2, with D tentatively TRBD1 (6 bases). Trimming removed 5 bases at V and 2 bases at J, with 18 bases between. The length of the CDR3 is 17 residues. In germline, CDR1 is SGHTA, CDR2 FQGNSA. Filled out from reference TRBV7-2 and TRBJ2-2, the complete variable domain reads GAGVSQSPSNKVTEKGKDVELRCDPISGHTALYWYRQSLGQGLEFLIYFQGNSAPDKSGLPSDRFSAERTGGSVSTLTIQRTQQEDSAVYLCASSLTRDIVNTGELFFGEGSRLTVL.

This clonotype was counted many times. The chain uses TRBV18 and TRBJ1-5, with D possibly matching TRBD1 (5 bases). Trimming shortened V by 4 bases and J by 7 bases, and 11 bases separated the two germline ends. This CDR3 is 13 amino acids long. CDR1 KGHSH and CDR2 LQKENI come from the germline V gene. CDR3 sequence: CASSQSEGQPQHF. CDR3 bases: TGTGCCAGCTCACAATCCGAGGGGCAGCCCCAGCATTTT.

This clonotype was observed a few times. This chain joins TRBV18 and TRBJ1-4; D might be TRBD1 (6 bases). This CDR3 spans 17 amino acids. Germline V lookup: CDR1 KGHSH, CDR2 LQKENI. V dropped 6 bases and J dropped 8 bases, with 25 bases sitting between them. CDR3 coding DNA: TGTGCCAGCTCTCTTCCAGGGGTCTCGGTGATTGGCGAAAAACTGTTTTTT. As protein: CASSLPGVSVIGEKLFF.

V usage is TRBV10-3 and J usage is TRBJ2-7, with 9 positions matching TRBD2. This CDR3 is 15 amino acids long. Trimming took 4 bases from V and 4 from J; bases not matched to a gene: 8. Germline V CDR1 and CDR2: ENHRY, SYGVKD. CDR3 loop: CAISAFSGRAYEQYF. The CDR3 region has the DNA TGTGCCATCAGTGCGTTTAGCGGGAGAGCATACGAGCAGTACTTC.

This clonotype has a count of ten or more. V is TRBV7-8 and J is TRBJ1-6, with TRBD1 matching 7 bases. With V trimmed by 3 bases and J by 6 bases, 5 bases remained unmatched. Germline V gene lookup returns CDR1 SGHVS and CDR2 FQNEAQ. The CDR3 runs 15 residues. CDR3 nucleotides: TGTGCCAGCAGCTTCACAGGGGAGAGTAATTCACCCCTCCACTTT. Encoded protein: CASSFTGESNSPLHF.

This clonotype was recorded many times. The CDR3 DNA reads TGTGCCAGCAGTGTACAGAATACCTACGAGCAGTACTTC. As protein: CASSVQNTYEQYF. The chain carries TRBV6-1 and TRBJ2-7; D remains ambiguous. Per germline, CDR1 MNHNS and CDR2 SASEGT. The V end lost 4 bases, the J end lost 2 bases, and 9 bases lay between the germline ends. This CDR3 is built from 13 residues.

This clonotype was seen many times. V and J are TRBV5-6 and TRBJ2-3, with TRBD2 as a possible D gene (6 bases). CDR3 length: 16 residues. Germline V gene lookup returns CDR1 SGHDT and CDR2 YYEEEE. The V end was cut by 6 bases, the J end by 1 base, with 18 bases between. The CDR3, as DNA: TGTGCCAGCACCCCCTACCCAGCGGGCGGCACAGATACGCAGTATTTT. Its translation: CASTPYPAGGTDTQYF.

At least ten counts were recorded for this clonotype. The genes are TRBV7-2 and TRBJ1-1; D may be TRBD1 (6 bases). With 4 bases removed from V and 10 bases from J, the gap between germline ends came to 19 bases. CDR1 and CDR2 (germline): SGHTA, FQGNSA. The CDR3 covers 14 residues. The CDR3 coding sequence is TGTGCCAGCAGCTCCAATCAGGGGATGGTCGCAGCTTTCTTT. Its translation is CASSSNQGMVAAFF.

The chain couples TRBV20-1 to TRBJ2-2, with TRBD2 matching over 8 bases. The CDR3 runs 15 residues. With V trimmed by 5 bases and J by 6 bases, 11 bases remained unmatched. Looked up from germline, CDR1 is DFQATT and CDR2 is SNEGSKA (reference sequence). The CDR3 sequence is CSAGTGTSNAGELFF. The CDR3 DNA reads as TGCAGTGCTGGGACCGGGACTAGTAACGCCGGGGAGCTGTTTTTT.

This chain links TRBV9 with TRBJ2-1; TRBD2 matches at 10 bases. The CDR3 consists of 16 residues. J was trimmed by 4 bases and V by 2 bases; bases with no gene match: 6. CDR1 is SGDLS and CDR2 is YYNGEE in the germline V gene. CDR3 nucleotide sequence: TGTGCCAGCAGCGTTGAAAGCGGGGGGGATTACAATGAGCAGTTCTTC. Translating it yields CASSVESGGDYNEQFF.

A note on this clonotype: This may arise from a read error, as a much more abundant clone is one base away. The V call is TRBV9, the J call TRBJ1-5; D not certain. Per the germline V gene, CDR1 is SGDLS and CDR2 is YYNGEE. The length of the CDR3 is 21 residues. CDR3 region: CASGQVFHRKGSSSSNQPQHF. DNA of the CDR3: TGCGCCAGCGGCCAAGTCTTTCATCGGAAGGGTTCGAGTAGTAGCAATCAGCCCCAGCATTTT.

This clonotype was counted many times. The gene calls are TRBV20-1 and TRBJ1-1; D is uncertain. Trimming cost V 7 bases and J 4 bases, with 13 bases left between them. The germline V gene encodes CDR1 DFQATT and CDR2 SNEGSKA (reference sequence). This CDR3 contains 12 residues. CDR3: CSVPGIITEAFF. Here the CDR3 DNA reads TGCAGTGTGCCGGGAATAATCACTGAAGCTTTCTTT.

The chain's CDR3 is CASSMGWGYQPQHF. CDR3 sequence (DNA): TGTGCCAGTAGTATGGGGTGGGGTTATCAGCCCCAGCATTTT. The chain joins TRBV19 to TRBJ1-5; D is unresolved. The CDR3 runs 14 residues. V was shortened by 3 bases and J by 5 bases, with 11 bases between the two germline ends. CDR1 is LNHDA, CDR2 SQIVND, per germline (reference sequence). The full variable domain, rest sourced from reference TRBV19 and TRBJ1-5, is DGGITQSPKYLFRKEGQNVTLSCEQNLNHDAMYWYRQDPGQGLRLIYYSQIVNDFQKGDIAEGYSVSREKKESFPLTVTSAQKNPTAFYLCASSMGWGYQPQHFGDGTRLSIL.

In its sample, this clonotype was seen many times. J is TRBJ1-5 and V is TRBV7-2; TRBD1 agrees at 8 bases. The CDR3 runs to 14 residues. V gave up 3 bases and J gave up 4 bases; unmatched junction bases: 2. The germline gives CDR1 SGHTA, CDR2 FQGNSA. CDR3 DNA: TGTGCCAGCAGCTTTACAGGGGGGAATCAGCCCCAGCATTTT. It codes for CASSFTGGNQPQHF.

This clonotype showed up many times. CDR3 loop: CSARPGWDTQYF. In DNA form, the CDR3 reads TGCAGTGCTAGGCCAGGTTGGGATACGCAGTATTTT. The chain has TRBV20-1 and TRBJ2-3; D uncertain. V lost 3 bases and J 6 bases, leaving 10 bases between the germline ends. The germline CDR1 and CDR2 sequences are DFQATT and SNEGSKA (reference sequence). The CDR3 is 12 residues long.

This clonotype was recorded at least ten times. This chain connects TRBV6-1 to TRBJ1-2; D is unclear. Trimming took 5 bases from V and 3 from J, leaving 13 bases between them. CDR1 MNHNS and CDR2 SASEGT come from the germline V gene. The CDR3 spans 14 residues. The CDR3 is CASSPRMTDYGYTF. In DNA form, the CDR3 reads TGTGCCAGCAGTCCCCGGATGACTGACTATGGCTACACCTTC.

The CDR3 spells CASSVFPGLAGAADTQYF. CDR3 bases: TGTGCCAGTAGTGTTTTCCCCGGACTAGCGGGAGCCGCAGATACGCAGTATTTT. The V and J genes are TRBV19 and TRBJ2-3; TRBD2 matches 13 bases. The V gene's germline CDR1 is LNHDA and CDR2 SQIVND (reference sequence). The CDR3 runs to 18 residues. Trimming took 5 bases from V and 4 from J; bases not matched to a gene: 12. Supplemented by reference TRBV19 and TRBJ2-3, the full variable domain reads DGGITQSPKYLFRKEGQNVTLSCEQNLNHDAMYWYRQDPGQGLRLIYYSQIVNDFQKGDIAEGYSVSREKKESFPLTVTSAQKNPTAFYLCASSVFPGLAGAADTQYFGPGTRLTVL.